This T cell receptor (beta chain) was profiled in a study of regulatory T cells in long-lasting Graves disease. Time point of the sample: newly diagnosed GD, antithyroid drugs for less than 3 months. From RNA extracted from PBMCs, the TCR library was made. This clonotype has at least ten counts. Germline assignment: CDR1 SNHLY and CDR2 FYNNEI. J gave up 2 bases and V 6 bases, and 4 bases lay outside the gene matches. The CDR3 loop spans 15 amino acids. Libraries of TCR beta came from iRepertoire HTBI primers plus Arm-PCR of CDR3 regions. TCRdb re-called the multiplex PCR reads through MiXCR, storing one row per CDR3 protein. The sample records around 400,000 distinct CDR3 sequences, about a sixth being singletons.

The sequence was collected from a female donor with Graves disease. V gene TRBV2 combines with J gene TRBJ1-5, with 10 positions matching TRBD1. This sample comprised peripheral blood mononuclear cells (PBMCs), obtained at new diagnosis, from a patient treated with antithyroid drugs. CDR3 nucleotide sequence: TGTGCCAGCAGAACCGGGACAGGGGGCAATCAGCCCCAGCATTTT. This codes for CASRTGTGGNQPQHF.